These 21 T cell receptor beta chains were all obtained from the same sample, sequenced in a study of molecular identifiers for immune sequencing clone quantification. TCRdb re-derived calls from the PCR reads in MiXCR, one entry per CDR3 protein. The profile shows around 460,000 distinct CDR3 sequences, around 23% of them singletons. The sequencing input was naive CD8+ T cells from blood, with Jurkat cell RNA spiked in. The subset denotes: FACS-sorted CD8+CD4-CCR7+CD45RA+ naive T cells. Source of these receptors: a human donor in good health. Some libraries in this study had Jurkat cell RNA spiked in.

As regards this clonotype: A read error may account for a junction end that differs from germline. This chain uses TRBV6-2 or TRBV6-3 with TRBJ2-3, with a weak D call TRBD2 (5 bases). Germline-derived CDR1 and CDR2 are MNHEY and SVGEGT. This CDR3 has 14 residues. CDR3 residues: CTSNPNWAGDTQYF. The CDR3, as DNA: TGTACCAGCAACCCCAACTGGGCGGGAGATACGCAGTATTTT.

This clonotype was observed a few times. V gene TRBV9 combines with J gene TRBJ2-7, with 9 bases lining up with TRBD2. The V segment lost 4 bases and the J segment 4 bases; nucleotides outside the gene matches: 6. Germline CDR1 and CDR2: SGDLS and YYNGEE. This CDR3 is built from 14 residues. CDR3 DNA: TGTGCCAGCAGCCCACGGACTAGCGAGTACGAGCAGTACTTC. Its protein product is CASSPRTSEYEQYF. Using reference TRBV9 and TRBJ2-7 for the parts outside the CDR3, the full variable domain is DSGVTQTPKHLITATGQRVTLRCSPRSGDLSVYWYQQSLDQGLQFLIQYYNGEERAKGNILERFSAQQFPDLHSELNLSSLELGDSALYFCASSPRTSEYEQYFGPGTRLTVT.

At least ten counts were recorded for this clonotype. This chain joins TRBV6-1 and TRBJ2-7; D unresolved. This CDR3 has 13 residues. Trimming removed 0 bases from V and 4 bases from J, with 7 bases in between. In germline, CDR1 is MNHNS, CDR2 SASEGT. In DNA form, the CDR3 reads TGTGCCAGCAGTGAAGCCCGAGGATACGAGCAGTACTTC. It encodes CASSEARGYEQYF.

This clonotype was counted only a few times. This rearrangement joins TRBV19 to TRBJ1-6, with no clear D. Trimming left V 8 bases short and J 6 bases short, with 11 bases between. CDR1 and CDR2 from the germline V gene are LNHDA and SQIVND (reference sequence). The CDR3 covers 13 residues. CDR3 residues: CASSQSPNSPLHF. The DNA of the CDR3 is TGTGCCAGTTCTCAGTCCCCTAATTCACCCCTCCACTTT. Full variable domain (outside the CDR3, taken from reference TRBV19 and TRBJ1-6): DGGITQSPKYLFRKEGQNVTLSCEQNLNHDAMYWYRQDPGQGLRLIYYSQIVNDFQKGDIAEGYSVSREKKESFPLTVTSAQKNPTAFYLCASSQSPNSPLHFGNGTRLTVT.

This clonotype was seen a few times. The chain is built from TRBV20-1 and TRBJ1-2; TRBD1 matches 8 bases. The CDR3 extends over 13 amino acids. Germline V gives CDR1 DFQATT, CDR2 SNEGSKA (reference sequence). The J segment lost 4 bases and the V segment lost 3 bases, leaving 4 bases of the junction unmatched. The CDR3 loop is CSASSGGAYGYTF. The CDR3 coding sequence is TGCAGTGCTAGTTCAGGGGGCGCCTATGGCTACACCTTC.

This clonotype was detected a few times. The chain carries TRBV7-9 and TRBJ2-2, with 12 bases identical to TRBD2. V lost 5 bases and J lost 4; bases outside the gene matches: 8. The V gene's germline CDR1 is SEHNR and CDR2 FQNEAQ (reference sequence). This CDR3 is 17 amino acids long. CDR3 region: CASSRKTSGSGTGELFF. In DNA form, the CDR3 reads TGTGCCAGCAGCCGCAAGACTAGCGGGAGCGGCACCGGGGAGCTGTTTTTT.

This rearrangement joins TRBV12-5 to TRBJ1-1; 7 bases match TRBD1. The V gene's germline CDR1 is LGHNT and CDR2 FRNRAP. This CDR3 contains 15 residues. V shed 1 base, J shed 1 base, and the junction held 3 bases outside the gene matches. The CDR3 DNA follows: TGTGCTAGTGGTTTGGAAGGGGGCTGGAACACTGAAGCTTTCTTT. This codes for CASGLEGGWNTEAFF.

Regarding this clonotype: The junction shows a germline mismatch at one end, possibly a read error. The chain employs TRBV3-1 and TRBJ2-7; the D gene could be TRBD1 or TRBD2 (5 bases each). This CDR3 region has 11 residues. CDR1 is LGHDT, CDR2 YNNKEL, per germline (reference sequence). This chain's CDR3 is CARSSTGAQYF. The CDR3 nucleotides read TGTGCCCGCAGCTCAACCGGGGCGCAGTACTTC.

For this clonotype: One end of the junction varies from germline; a read error may be responsible. This rearrangement joins TRBV4-1 to TRBJ1-2; D call uncertain. This CDR3 has 13 amino acids. The germline CDR1 and CDR2 sequences are MGHRA and YSYEKL. CDR3 residues: CACSQERVYGYTF. DNA of the CDR3: TGCGCCTGCAGCCAAGAGCGGGTTTACGGCTACACCTTC.

About this clonotype: This may arise from a read error, as a much more abundant clone is one base away. The V call is TRBV5-5, the J call TRBJ2-3; D could derive from TRBD1 or TRBD2 (6 bases each). The CDR3 contains 14 residues. In germline, CDR1 is SGHKS, CDR2 YYEKEE (reference sequence). CDR3 nucleotide sequence: TGTGCCAGCGGCTTGGAGGGGGGCACAGATACGCAGTATTTT. Its protein is CASGLEGGTDTQYF.

In its sample, this clonotype was seen a few times. The rearrangement joins TRBV7-9 to TRBJ1-1, with D possibly TRBD1 on 5 matching bases. Trimming stripped 6 bases from V and 3 bases from J, with 8 bases between. This CDR3 contains 12 residues. Germline V gene sequence: CDR1 SEHNR, CDR2 FQNEAQ (reference sequence). CDR3 amino acids: CASRGGDTEAFF. The CDR3, as DNA: TGTGCCAGCAGGGGGGGAGACACTGAAGCTTTCTTT.

The V gene is TRBV7-9, the J gene TRBJ2-4; 7 bases agree with TRBD1. The V and J ends lost 5 bases and 3 bases, in that order; junction bases with no gene match: 7. The CDR3 is 15 amino acids. CDR1 and CDR2 (germline): SEHNR, FQNEAQ (reference sequence). As DNA, the CDR3 is TGTGCCAGCAGCGAAACAGGGGACGTCAAAAACATTCAGTACTTC. Its translation: CASSETGDVKNIQYF.

This clonotype was seen ten or more times. This chain connects TRBV6-2 or TRBV6-3 to TRBJ1-2; D not certain. Between the trimmed V and J ends, which lost 2 bases and 4 bases, there was a span of 8 bases. The CDR3 length is 13 residues. Germline V gene data show CDR1 as MNHEY and CDR2 as SVGEGT. CDR3 DNA sequence: TGTGCCAGCAGTTACCGACAAACCTATGGCTACACCTTC. It translates to CASSYRQTYGYTF.

Remarks on this clonotype: A much larger clone lies one base from this, so it may be a read error. J is TRBJ2-7 and V is TRBV28, with D possibly TRBD2 on 6 matching bases. This CDR3 is built from 16 residues. The germline gives CDR1 MDHEN, CDR2 SYDVKM. The CDR3 sequence is CASRGGTGLFLYERYF. CDR3 DNA sequence: TGTGCCAGCAGAGGAGGGACGGGACTCTTTCTCTACGAGCGGTACTTC. The whole variable domain, remainder taken from reference TRBV28 and TRBJ2-7, is DVKVTQSSRYLVKRTGEKVFLECVQDMDHENMFWYRQDPGLGLRLIYFSYDVKMKEKGDIPEGYSVSREKKERFSLILESASTNQTSMYLCASRGGTGLFLYERYFGPGTRLTVT.

This clonotype has more than one count but fewer than ten. A much larger clonotype is one base distant, so this may be a read error. The V gene is TRBV7-2, the J gene TRBJ1-5, with unresolved D. Germline-derived CDR1 and CDR2 are SGHTA and FQGNSA. V gave up 1 base and J gave up 2 bases, with 9 bases separating them. The CDR3 has 15 amino acids. The DNA for the CDR3 is TGTGCCAGCAGCTTAGAGGGCAACGGCAATCAGCCCCAGCATTTT. Its protein product is CASSLEGNGNQPQHF.

The chain is built from TRBV28 and TRBJ2-7; 12 positions match TRBD1. The J segment lost 5 bases and the V segment lost 4 bases, leaving 15 bases of the junction unmatched. Germline V lookup: CDR1 MDHEN, CDR2 SYDVKM. The CDR3 has 18 residues. In DNA form, the CDR3 reads TGTGCCAGCAGTTCCCCGCCCCGGTCGGGACAGGGGGCCAACGAGCAGTACTTC. Its protein is CASSSPPRSGQGANEQYF.

A note on this clonotype: A much more abundant neighbour one base away suggests this may be a read error. This chain joins TRBV23-1 and TRBJ2-5; D call uncertain. TRBV23-1 is noted as an ORF with a role that remains uncertain. The CDR3 sequence is 12 residues long. The CDR3 DNA sequence: TGCGCCAGCGCCACCCTCCTAAGGACCCAGTCCTTC. This encodes CASATLLRTQSF.

This clonotype has at least ten counts. This chain uses TRBV12-3 or TRBV12-4 with TRBJ2-4; D may be TRBD1 or TRBD2 (5 bases each). The V end was cut by 2 bases, the J end by 8 bases, with 16 bases between. The CDR3 is 15 amino acids. The CDR3 here is CASSLSGGGAYIQYF. In nucleotides, the CDR3 is TGTGCCAGCAGTTTAAGTGGGGGTGGAGCGTACATTCAGTACTTC.

This clonotype was observed a handful of times. The rearrangement uses TRBV7-9 and TRBJ1-1, with D hard to call. Germline V lookup: CDR1 SEHNR, CDR2 FQNEAQ (reference sequence). The CDR3 is 13 residues long. Trimming took 1 base from V and 8 from J, leaving 11 bases between them. CDR3 sequence: CASSLDVDGEAFF. CDR3 nucleotide sequence: TGTGCCAGCAGCTTAGATGTGGACGGAGAAGCTTTCTTT.

The rearrangement links TRBV4-3 to TRBJ2-3; TRBD2 might be the D (6 bases). With 1 base removed from V and 0 bases from J, the gap between germline ends came to 11 bases. The CDR3 covers 16 residues. The germline gives CDR1 LGHNA, CDR2 YSLEER. CDR3 DNA: TGCGCCAGCAGCCAAGTTTTCCTAGCGAGCACAGATACGCAGTATTTT. Encoded protein: CASSQVFLASTDTQYF.

This clonotype showed up many times. This rearrangement joins TRBV13 to TRBJ2-7; TRBD2 matches 11 bases. Germline CDR1 reads PRHDT; CDR2 reads FYEKMQ (reference sequence). The length of the CDR3 is 16 residues. Unmatched junction bases numbered 5, after V lost 0 bases and J lost 4 bases. The CDR3 DNA is TGTGCCAGCAGCTTAGGCCTAGCGGGAGGAAAGTACGAGCAGTACTTC. Its protein product is CASSLGLAGGKYEQYF.